What follows are 13 T cell receptor beta chains derived from one specimen sequenced in a study of memory CD4+ T cells and cytomegalovirus serostatus. Single viable CD3+CD4+CD8-CD45RO+ cells were sorted as the memory CD4+ T cells. Repertoires were generated with immunoSEQ multiplex PCR, while TCRdb's copy carries only in-frame clones and drops some. Of about 56,000 clones in the sample, about 81% were seen once. Source material: memory CD4+ T cells from blood. All receptors derive from an adult in good health and CMV-seronegative.

This chain links TRBV9 with TRBJ1-6; possibly TRBD1 for D (5 bases). CDR3 length: 14 amino acids. Looked up from germline, CDR1 is SGDLS and CDR2 is YYNGEE. V was pared by 1 base and J by 4 bases, with 6 bases between. The CDR3 bases are TGTGCCAGCAGCGTATCAGGGTATAATTCACCCCTCCACTTT. Translation: CASSVSGYNSPLHF. The complete variable domain, with remaining parts taken from reference TRBV9 and TRBJ1-6, reads DSGVTQTPKHLITATGQRVTLRCSPRSGDLSVYWYQQSLDQGLQFLIQYYNGEERAKGNILERFSAQQFPDLHSELNLSSLELGDSALYFCASSVSGYNSPLHFGNGTRLTVT.

The chain has TRBV6-6 and TRBJ1-1, with D hard to call. The CDR3 length is 13 residues. Germline CDR1 reads MNHNY; CDR2 reads SVGAGI (reference sequence). The V and J ends lost 2 bases and 4 bases respectively, with 8 bases between them. CDR3 loop: CASSYARGTEAFF. DNA for the CDR3: TGTGCCAGCAGTTACGCTCGAGGCACTGAAGCTTTCTTT.

The chain combines TRBV19 with TRBJ1-5; D may be TRBD1 (5 bases). CDR3 length: 14 amino acids. CDR1 is LNHDA and CDR2 is SQIVND in the germline V gene (reference sequence). V lost 4 bases and J 4 bases, leaving 11 bases between the germline ends. The CDR3, as DNA: TGTGCCAGTAGTAGTGGGGCGCAGAATCAGCCCCAGCATTTT. Protein product: CASSSGAQNQPQHF.

V and J are TRBV28 and TRBJ1-1; 9 positions match TRBD1. CDR3 length equals 14 residues. Trimming removed 10 bases from V and 2 bases from J; junction bases left unmatched: 8. Per the germline V gene, CDR1 is MDHEN and CDR2 is SYDVKM. The CDR3: CATFPGQGNTEAFF. The CDR3, as DNA: TGTGCCACCTTTCCGGGACAGGGAAACACTGAAGCTTTCTTT.

The chain uses TRBV11-2 and TRBJ2-7, with 11 bases lining up with TRBD1. Germline CDR1 is SGHAT and CDR2 is FQNNGV. The CDR3 covers 13 residues. V was clipped by 5 bases and J by 6 bases; unmatched bases: 3. In DNA, the CDR3 is TGTGCCAGCAGCCGGGACAGGGGGGCCGAGCAGTACTTC. Residues: CASSRDRGAEQYF.

The J gene is TRBJ2-3, the V gene TRBV5-1; 8 bases line up with TRBD2. The CDR3 spans 13 residues. Trimming at V came to 4 bases and at J to 6 bases, leaving 4 bases not matched to a gene. Germline lookup yields CDR1 SGHRS and CDR2 YFSETQ. The CDR3 protein is CASSEPGGDTQYF. CDR3 nucleotide sequence: TGCGCCAGCAGCGAGCCGGGGGGGGATACGCAGTATTTT.

This clone was found a few times. The chain is built from TRBV19 and TRBJ1-6; D unclear. V lost 5 bases and J lost 5, with 16 bases in between. Germline V gene sequence: CDR1 LNHDA, CDR2 SQIVND (reference sequence). CDR3 size: 16 residues. CDR3 bases: TGTGCCAGTAGTCTTGGCCGGTTCGTAGATAATTCACCCCTCCACTTT. This codes for CASSLGRFVDNSPLHF.

The chain couples TRBV2 to TRBJ1-2; D call uncertain. The germline CDR1 and CDR2 sequences are SNHLY and FYNNEI. CDR3 length: 13 amino acids. Trimming took off 0 bases at V and 8 bases at J, with 10 bases between the two ends. CDR3 DNA: TGTGCCAGCAGTGAAGCGCTTCCGGAGGGCTACACCTTC. It yields the protein CASSEALPEGYTF.

Here the CDR3 reads CASSIDITSTDTQYF. The CDR3 nucleotides are TGTGCCAGTAGTATAGATATAACTAGCACAGATACGCAGTATTTT. The V and J genes are TRBV19 and TRBJ2-3, with D uncertain. CDR3 length: 15 amino acids. The V gene's germline CDR1 is LNHDA and CDR2 SQIVND (reference sequence). Trimming pared 0 bases from V and 0 bases from J, leaving 7 bases between.

The chain joins TRBV2 to TRBJ1-1; no clear D gene. The CDR3 length is 14 residues. The V gene lost 2 bases and the J gene lost 0 bases, with 7 bases spanning the gap. Per the germline V gene, CDR1 is SNHLY and CDR2 is FYNNEI. CDR3: CASSERMVNTEAFF. The CDR3 DNA is TGTGCCAGCAGTGAACGGATGGTGAACACTGAAGCTTTCTTT. The complete variable domain, with remaining parts taken from reference TRBV2 and TRBJ1-1, reads EPEVTQTPSHQVTQMGQEVILRCVPISNHLYFYWYRQILGQKVEFLVSFYNNEISEKSEIFDDQFSVERPDGSNFTLKIRSTKLEDSAMYFCASSERMVNTEAFFGQGTRLTVV.

This clone was recorded a few times. CDR3: CASSLDSRSPLHF. CDR3 bases: TGTGCCAGCAGCTTAGATTCTCGGTCACCCCTCCACTTT. J is TRBJ1-6 and V is TRBV11-3; D unresolved. Looked up from germline, CDR1 is SGHNT and CDR2 is YENEEA. The CDR3 has 13 amino acids. V was clipped by 0 bases and J by 10 bases, with 7 bases between them.

The gene calls are TRBV7-9 and TRBJ2-1, with no clear D. The CDR3 runs 15 residues. V shed 4 bases and J shed 5 bases, with 15 bases lying between them. Germline V CDR1 and CDR2: SEHNR, FQNEAQ (reference sequence). This CDR3 is CASSSSGRPDNEQFF. For the CDR3, the DNA is TGTGCCAGCAGCTCCTCAGGCCGCCCCGACAATGAGCAGTTCTTC.

This clone has just one count. The genes are TRBV28 and TRBJ1-1, with 10 bases lining up with TRBD1. Losses at the gene ends were 3 bases for V and 10 bases for J; bases not matched to a gene: 20. This CDR3 has 18 amino acids. The germline V gene encodes CDR1 MDHEN and CDR2 SYDVKM. CDR3 protein: CASSFVSRGQGLKSGAFF. DNA for the CDR3: TGTGCCAGCAGTTTTGTTTCCCGGGGACAGGGGCTTAAATCGGGAGCTTTCTTT. Drawing the rest from reference TRBV28 and TRBJ1-1, the complete variable domain is DVKVTQSSRYLVKRTGEKVFLECVQDMDHENMFWYRQDPGLGLRLIYFSYDVKMKEKGDIPEGYSVSREKKERFSLILESASTNQTSMYLCASSFVSRGQGLKSGAFFGQGTRLTVV.